A single sample is the source of the 30 T cell receptor beta chains below, sequenced in a study of identical twins. Using its own MiXCR run on the 5' RACE reads, TCRdb lists one record per CDR3 protein. The sample includes around 500,000 distinct CDR3 sequences, 13% to 15% of them seen just once. This sample also belongs to another study, concerning yellow fever vaccine responses in identical twins.

The material sequenced was CD4+ T cells sorted from blood. Receptors were obtained from a woman aged 18-30 years in good health.

Points on this clonotype: Relative to the germline gene, one junction end is altered; a read error may explain this. The chain joins TRBV7-7 to TRBJ2-2, with D possibly TRBD2 on 6 matching bases. CDR1 SSHAT and CDR2 FNYEAQ come from the germline V gene (reference sequence). CDR3 length: 14 residues. The CDR3, as DNA: TGTGCTAGCAGCCTAGCGATAAACACCGGGGAGCTGTTTTTT. It is translated as CASSLAINTGELFF.

The chain joins TRBV14 to TRBJ2-5, with TRBD1 matching over 9 bases. This CDR3 has 14 amino acids. V shed 5 bases and J 6 bases; nucleotides not matched to a gene: 7. Germline values: CDR1 SGHDN, CDR2 FVKESK. The CDR3 DNA reads TGTGCCAGCAGCGGAGACGGGACAGGGAAGACCCAGTACTTC. Its protein product is CASSGDGTGKTQYF.

This clonotype was recorded a few times. This chain uses TRBV4-3 with TRBJ2-5; D gene ambiguous. Germline loops: CDR1 LGHNA, CDR2 YSLEER. The CDR3 covers 15 residues. The V and J ends lost 0 bases and 4 bases respectively, with 12 bases between them. DNA of the CDR3: TGCGCCAGCAGCCAAGAACTACGAACGGGAGAGACCCAGTACTTC. Its protein product is CASSQELRTGETQYF.

This clonotype has more than one count but fewer than ten. This chain connects TRBV20-1 to TRBJ1-2; no definite D call. Germline V lookup: CDR1 DFQATT, CDR2 SNEGSKA (reference sequence). Trimming shortened V by 6 bases and J by 1 base, and 9 bases separated the two germline ends. This CDR3 is built from 12 residues. CDR3 DNA sequence: TGCAGTGCCCCAACGGATAACTATGGCTACACCTTC. It yields the protein CSAPTDNYGYTF.

CDR3 in DNA: TGTGCCAGCAGCCTGCAAGGGGCCAACGTCCTGACTTTC. Translated, it gives CASSLQGANVLTF. V usage is TRBV11-2 and J usage is TRBJ2-6; unclear D gene. V gave up 5 bases and J gave up 4 bases, with 6 bases separating them. The CDR3 sequence is 13 residues long. Germline V gives CDR1 SGHAT, CDR2 FQNNGV.

The chain has TRBV3-1 and TRBJ2-7; D is possibly TRBD1 (5 bases). This CDR3 comprises 18 residues. CDR1 LGHDT and CDR2 YNNKEL come from the germline V gene (reference sequence). Deletions cut 4 bases from V and 2 bases from J, with 24 bases between. CDR3 region: CASSPRWGERYTPYEQYF. Here the CDR3 DNA reads TGTGCCAGCAGCCCCCGATGGGGCGAGCGCTACACCCCCTACGAGCAGTACTTC.

J is TRBJ2-7 and V is TRBV12-3 or TRBV12-4, with unresolved D. The CDR3 has 12 amino acids. V was clipped by 5 bases and J by 7 bases, with 12 bases between them. The CDR3 DNA reads as TGTGCCAGCAGTCCCAGCCCGGGTGAGCAGTACTTC. Amino acid sequence: CASSPSPGEQYF.

This clonotype was detected many times. This chain uses TRBV11-1 with TRBJ2-1, with D tentatively TRBD1 (6 bases). CDR3 length: 16 amino acids. Germline V gene lookup returns CDR1 SGHAT and CDR2 FQDESV (reference sequence). The V gene lost 2 bases and the J gene lost 4 bases, with 15 bases spanning the gap. CDR3 protein: CASSLTGSPIYNEQFF. The CDR3 DNA reads TGTGCCAGCAGCTTAACAGGGTCACCCATTTACAATGAGCAGTTCTTC.

This chain joins TRBV4-1 and TRBJ1-2, with 10 bases identical to TRBD1. There are 18 residues in the CDR3. Germline CDR1 is MGHRA and CDR2 is YSYEKL. With 5 bases clipped from V and 3 bases from J, the junction kept 15 bases outside the gene matches. This CDR3 reads CASSERPGQGHFDYGYTF. In nucleotides, the CDR3 is TGCGCCAGCAGCGAAAGGCCGGGACAGGGGCATTTTGACTATGGCTACACCTTC.

J is TRBJ2-1 and V is TRBV6-2 or TRBV6-3, with 7 bases aligning to TRBD1. The V segment lost 6 bases and the J segment 3 bases; nucleotides outside the gene matches: 8. Germline V gives CDR1 MNHEY, CDR2 SVGEGT. The CDR3 has 15 residues. As DNA, the CDR3 is TGTGCCAGCAGCTCAGTACAGGGGTTCTACAATGAGCAGTTCTTC. This codes for CASSSVQGFYNEQFF.

This clonotype showed up just a few times. The rearrangement joins TRBV7-9 to TRBJ1-1; D gene unclear. CDR1 is SEHNR and CDR2 is FQNEAQ in the germline V gene (reference sequence). Trimming removed 2 bases from V and 0 bases from J, with 10 bases in between. The CDR3 is 15 amino acids. CDR3 bases: TGTGCCAGCAGCTTACAGCCAGCAGTGAACACTGAAGCTTTCTTT. Translation gives CASSLQPAVNTEAFF. The full variable domain, rest sourced from reference TRBV7-9 and TRBJ1-1, is DTGVSQNPRHKITKRGQNVTFRCDPISEHNRLYWYRQTLGQGPEFLTYFQNEAQLEKSRLLSDRFSAERPKGSFSTLEIQRTEQGDSAMYLCASSLQPAVNTEAFFGQGTRLTVV.

A few counts support this clonotype. The rearrangement links TRBV7-9 to TRBJ1-1; D is undetermined. This CDR3 comprises 13 residues. Germline values: CDR1 SEHNR, CDR2 FQNEAQ (reference sequence). Trimming shortened V by 7 bases and J by 3 bases, and 12 bases separated the two germline ends. The CDR3 region has the DNA TGTGCCAGCAATGAGAGGGAGTACACTGAAGCTTTCTTT. Its protein is CASNEREYTEAFF.

The chain has TRBV14 and TRBJ2-7; TRBD1 or TRBD2 may be the D gene (5 bases each). Germline V lookup: CDR1 SGHDN, CDR2 FVKESK. V lost 3 bases and J lost 8, with 17 bases in between. The CDR3 is 14 residues long. The CDR3 nucleotides read TGTGCCAGCAGCCAGCCCGGGACCCAAAAAAAGCAGTACTTC. Encoded protein: CASSQPGTQKKQYF.

The V gene is TRBV4-3, the J gene TRBJ2-2, with D perhaps matching TRBD1 (5 bases). There are 16 residues in the CDR3. Germline V gene data show CDR1 as LGHNA and CDR2 as YSLEER. V shed 4 bases and J shed 3 bases, with 15 bases lying between them. CDR3 nucleotides: TGCGCCAGCAGCCTTACGGCAGGGTCCGACACCGGGGAGCTGTTTTTT. Translated: CASSLTAGSDTGELFF.

The CDR3 protein is CASSYRAGNGYTF. Written as DNA, the CDR3 is TGTGCCAGCAGTTACCGCGCCGGGAACGGCTACACCTTC. This chain uses TRBV6-2 or TRBV6-3 with TRBJ1-2; D is ambiguous. V gave up 2 bases and J gave up 8 bases, with 12 bases separating them. The CDR3 sequence is 13 residues long. Germline CDR1 is MNHEY and CDR2 is SVGEGT.

V usage is TRBV7-8 and J usage is TRBJ2-1; TRBD2 matches 9 bases. V trimming: 4 bases; J trimming: 7 bases; junction bases outside the gene matches: 14. This CDR3 comprises 17 residues. Germline V CDR1 and CDR2: SGHVS, FQNEAQ. The CDR3 is CASSWRGRAGGLNEQFF. CDR3 in DNA: TGTGCCAGCAGCTGGAGAGGGCGAGCGGGAGGCCTGAATGAGCAGTTCTTC.

The rearrangement joins TRBV20-1 to TRBJ2-7; 11 bases are a match to TRBD2. This CDR3 is built from 15 residues. After removal of 6 bases from V and 4 bases from J, the junction contained 11 bases not matched to a gene. Germline V lookup: CDR1 DFQATT, CDR2 SNEGSKA (reference sequence). The chain's CDR3 is CSAPNLLAGEYEQYF. The CDR3 nucleotides are TGCAGTGCACCGAACTTACTAGCGGGGGAGTACGAGCAGTACTTC.

The chain is built from TRBV5-1 and TRBJ2-2; TRBD2 matches 10 bases. Losses at the gene ends were 4 bases for V and 0 bases for J; bases not matched to a gene: 15. The CDR3 is made up of 20 amino acids. Germline V gene data show CDR1 as SGHRS and CDR2 as YFSETQ. The CDR3 loop reads CASSPTAVAGGFANTGELFF. The DNA for the CDR3 is TGCGCCAGCAGCCCTACGGCGGTAGCGGGGGGCTTCGCGAACACCGGGGAGCTGTTTTTT.

This clonotype was picked up a small number of times. The chain has TRBV10-3 and TRBJ2-2; D is perhaps TRBD2 (6 bases). The CDR3 contains 13 residues. CDR1 and CDR2 from the germline V gene are ENHRY and SYGVKD. Deletions cut 7 bases from V and 2 bases from J, with 8 bases between. CDR3 region: CAINGGNTGELFF. CDR3 DNA: TGTGCCATCAACGGGGGAAACACCGGGGAGCTGTTTTTT.

This chain uses TRBV20-1 with TRBJ1-1, with D unresolved. Trimming took off 5 bases at V and 1 base at J, with 8 bases between the two ends. The CDR3 loop spans 12 amino acids. Germline V gives CDR1 DFQATT, CDR2 SNEGSKA (reference sequence). As DNA, the CDR3 is TGCAGTGCTTTTAGGGAGAACACTGAAGCTTTCTTT. The encoded protein is CSAFRENTEAFF.

The CDR3 DNA follows: TGTGCCAGCAGCCAAGCTAACTATGGCTACACCTTC. As protein: CASSQANYGYTF. This chain joins TRBV3-1 and TRBJ1-2; D is uncertain. This CDR3 contains 12 residues. V gave up 1 base and J gave up 0 bases, with 0 bases separating them. Germline assignment: CDR1 LGHDT and CDR2 YNNKEL (reference sequence). The complete variable domain, with remaining parts taken from reference TRBV3-1 and TRBJ1-2, reads DTAVSQTPKYLVTQMGNDKSIKCEQNLGHDTMYWYKQDSKKFLKIMFSYNNKELIINETVPNRFSPKSPDKAHLNLHINSLELGDSAVYFCASSQANYGYTFGSGTRLTVV.

The chain combines TRBV7-6 with TRBJ2-2; no clear D gene. The V end lost 0 bases, the J end lost 4 bases, and 9 bases lay between the germline ends. The CDR3 totals 15 residues. CDR1 is SGHVS and CDR2 is FNYEAQ in the germline V gene. The CDR3 bases are TGTGCCAGCAGCTTAGCGGTCCAAGGCACCGGGGAGCTGTTTTTT. It specifies CASSLAVQGTGELFF.

The J gene is TRBJ2-7, the V gene TRBV7-2, with D hard to call. Per the germline V gene, CDR1 is SGHTA and CDR2 is FQGNSA. The CDR3 has 14 amino acids. V lost 1 base, J lost 2 bases, and 9 bases lay in between. CDR3 in amino acids: CASSLVQTTYEQYF. The CDR3 bases are TGTGCCAGCAGCTTAGTCCAGACAACCTACGAGCAGTACTTC.

The rearrangement uses TRBV6-2 or TRBV6-3 and TRBJ2-5; 7 nucleotides align to TRBD1. The germline gives CDR1 MNHEY, CDR2 SVGEGT. V gave up 2 bases and J gave up 0 bases; unmatched junction bases: 6. This CDR3 contains 16 residues. In DNA, the CDR3 is TGTGCCAGCAGTTACGACCGACAGGGAAACCAAGAGACCCAGTACTTC. It translates to CASSYDRQGNQETQYF.

This clonotype was counted ten times or more. The chain couples TRBV12-3 or TRBV12-4 to TRBJ2-7, with D hard to call. The CDR3 consists of 14 residues. V was pared by 4 bases and J by 5 bases, with 15 bases between. Written as DNA, the CDR3 is TGTGCCAGCAGTTCATTCCACATTAAAAACGAGCAGTACTTC. Translating it yields CASSSFHIKNEQYF.

This clonotype turned up a few times. V gene TRBV14 combines with J gene TRBJ2-7; 10 bases match TRBD1. Trimming took 3 bases from V and 7 from J; bases not matched to a gene: 12. Per the germline V gene, CDR1 is SGHDN and CDR2 is FVKESK. The CDR3 sequence is 16 residues long. CDR3 DNA sequence: TGTGCCAGCAGCCACCTCATGGGACAGGGGACGTGGGAGCAGTACTTC. This translates into CASSHLMGQGTWEQYF.

The sample holds many counts of this clonotype. The chain recombines TRBV29-1 with TRBJ2-3, with a weak D call TRBD2 (6 bases). V was trimmed by 2 bases and J by 1 base, leaving 19 bases between them. This CDR3 spans 17 amino acids. CDR1 SQVTM and CDR2 ANQGSEA come from the germline V gene. In nucleotides, the CDR3 is TGCAGCGTTGAAATCCAGGGAGGACACTTCCGCACAGATACGCAGTATTTT. Amino acids: CSVEIQGGHFRTDTQYF.

In its sample, this clonotype was seen many times. The V call is TRBV5-1, the J call TRBJ2-3; D is uncertain. The CDR3 is made up of 12 amino acids. Trimming removed 3 bases at V and 6 bases at J, with 8 bases between. The germline V gene has CDR1 SGHRS and CDR2 YFSETQ. CDR3 nucleotides: TGCGCCAGCAGCTCCAAGTCTGATACGCAGTATTTT. Translation gives CASSSKSDTQYF.

The V gene is TRBV6-2 or TRBV6-3, the J gene TRBJ1-1; a weak D match, TRBD1 (5 bases). V was shortened by 2 bases and J by 1 base, with 8 bases between the two germline ends. The V gene's germline CDR1 is MNHEY and CDR2 SVGEGT. The CDR3 is 14 residues long. The CDR3 spells CASSYGAPNTEAFF. Here the CDR3 DNA reads TGTGCCAGCAGTTACGGGGCCCCGAACACTGAAGCTTTCTTT.

The rearrangement uses TRBV7-8 and TRBJ2-3; no reliable D call. Germline CDR1 reads SGHVS; CDR2 reads FQNEAQ. This CDR3 is built from 17 residues. V was shortened by 7 bases and J by 3 bases, with 23 bases between the two germline ends. The CDR3 protein is CASIPSITTALTDTQYF. The CDR3 DNA reads as TGTGCCAGCATCCCATCTATCACGACCGCGTTAACAGATACGCAGTATTTT.